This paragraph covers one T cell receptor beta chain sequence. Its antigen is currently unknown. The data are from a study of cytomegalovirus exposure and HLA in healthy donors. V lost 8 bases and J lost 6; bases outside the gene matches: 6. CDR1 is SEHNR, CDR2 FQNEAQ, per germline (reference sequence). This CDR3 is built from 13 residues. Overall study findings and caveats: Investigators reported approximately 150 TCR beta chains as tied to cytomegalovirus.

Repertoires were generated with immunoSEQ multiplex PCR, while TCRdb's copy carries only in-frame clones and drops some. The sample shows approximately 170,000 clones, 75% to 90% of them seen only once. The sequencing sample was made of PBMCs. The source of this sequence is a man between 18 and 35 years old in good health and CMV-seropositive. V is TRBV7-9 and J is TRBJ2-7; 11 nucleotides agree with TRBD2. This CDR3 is CASGRLAGPEQYF. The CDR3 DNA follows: TGTGCCAGCGGAAGACTAGCGGGACCCGAGCAGTACTTC.